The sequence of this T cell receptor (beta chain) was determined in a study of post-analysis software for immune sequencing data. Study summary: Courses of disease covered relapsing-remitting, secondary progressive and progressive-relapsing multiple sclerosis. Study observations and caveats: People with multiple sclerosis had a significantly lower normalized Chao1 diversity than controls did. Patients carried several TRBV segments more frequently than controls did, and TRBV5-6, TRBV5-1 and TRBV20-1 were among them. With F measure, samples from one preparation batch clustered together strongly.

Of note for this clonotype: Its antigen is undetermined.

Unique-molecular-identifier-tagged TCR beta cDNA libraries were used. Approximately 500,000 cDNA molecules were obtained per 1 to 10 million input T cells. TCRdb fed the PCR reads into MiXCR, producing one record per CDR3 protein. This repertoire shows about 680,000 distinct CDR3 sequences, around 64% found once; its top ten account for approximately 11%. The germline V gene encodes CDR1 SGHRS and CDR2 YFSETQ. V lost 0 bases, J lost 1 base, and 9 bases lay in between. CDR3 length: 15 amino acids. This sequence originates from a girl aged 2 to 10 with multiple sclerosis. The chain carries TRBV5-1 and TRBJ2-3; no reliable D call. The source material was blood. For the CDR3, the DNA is TGCGCCAGCAGCTTGGCGGATGTTCGCACAGATACGCAGTATTTT. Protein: CASSLADVRTDTQYF.